A selection of T cell receptor beta chains follows, all from one sample in a study of cytomegalovirus exposure and HLA in healthy donors. Sequencing was performed with immunoSEQ multiplex PCR; in TCRdb, only in-frame clones are kept and a portion is missing. Among about 120,000 clones listed, just over 15% were seen once. The specimen sequenced was PBMCs. The receptors stem from a woman aged 18 to 35 in good health and CMV-seronegative. The CDR3 runs from the conserved cysteine through the conserved F or W. D genes are given only for firm matches. Some rows have no size entry. The others give once, few or many, or a class for an expanded clone.

TRBJ2-7 | NA | TRBD1 | TRBV10-1 | CASSESRTGSYEQYF | TGCGCCAGCAGTGAGTCCCGGACAGGTTCGTACGAGCAGTACTTC
TRBJ1-4 | NA | NA | TRBV2 | CASRQTTNEKLFF | TGTGCCAGCAGACAGACAACTAATGAAAAACTGTTTTTT
TRBJ2-5 | NA | NA | TRBV21-1 | CAIQGGASVETQYF | TGTGCCATCCAAGGTGGGGCTAGCGTCGAGACCCAGTACTTC
TRBJ2-2 | NA | TRBD2 | TRBV7-9 | CASSPQGAGVGELFF | TGTGCCAGCAGCCCCCAGGGAGCGGGAGTAGGGGAGCTGTTTTTT
TRBJ2-5 | few | NA | TRBV10-3 | CAISDREETQYF | TGTGCCATCAGTGATCGGGAGGAGACCCAGTACTTC
TRBJ1-2 | few | NA | TRBV13 | CASSVRGRELNGYTF | TGTGCCAGCAGCGTCAGGGGTAGGGAGCTAAACGGCTACACCTTC
TRBJ1-1 | NA | NA | TRBV10-2 | CASSFEGVNTEAFF | TGCGCCAGCAGTTTCGAAGGGGTGAACACTGAAGCTTTCTTT
TRBJ2-7 | NA | NA | TRBV5-1 | CASSFWERTGRGHEQYF | TGCGCCAGCAGCTTTTGGGAGAGAACAGGGAGAGGCCACGAGCAGTACTTC
TRBJ2-1 | NA | TRBD2 | TRBV2 | CASTGRAYNEQFF | TGTGCCAGCACCGGGAGGGCCTACAATGAGCAGTTCTTC
TRBJ1-1 | NA | NA | TRBV29-1 | CSVAQRVLVF | TGCAGCGTTGCCCAGAGGGTACTGGTTTTT
TRBJ2-3 | NA | TRBD2 | TRBV7-8 | CASSPRLAGLADTQYF | TGTGCCAGCAGCCCCAGACTAGCGGGATTAGCTGATACGCAGTATTTT